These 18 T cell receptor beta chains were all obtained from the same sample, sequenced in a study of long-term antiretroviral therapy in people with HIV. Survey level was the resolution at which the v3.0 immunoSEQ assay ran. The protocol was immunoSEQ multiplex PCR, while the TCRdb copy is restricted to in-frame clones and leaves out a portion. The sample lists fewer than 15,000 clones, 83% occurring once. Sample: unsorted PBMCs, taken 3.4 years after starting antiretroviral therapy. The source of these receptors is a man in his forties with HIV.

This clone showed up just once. DNA for the CDR3: TGTGCCAGCAGCTTGGGCGGGGCTTCCTACGAGCAGTACTTC. As protein: CASSLGGASYEQYF. The chain employs TRBV11-2 and TRBJ2-7; D may be TRBD2 (6 bases). The CDR3 covers 14 residues. The germline V gene has CDR1 SGHAT and CDR2 FQNNGV. Trimming took off 3 bases at V and 1 base at J, with 10 bases between the two ends.

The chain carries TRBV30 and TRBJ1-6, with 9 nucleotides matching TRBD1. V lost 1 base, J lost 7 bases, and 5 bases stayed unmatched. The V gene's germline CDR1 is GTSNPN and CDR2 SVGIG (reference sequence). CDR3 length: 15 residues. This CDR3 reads CAWSGPGTGNSPLHF. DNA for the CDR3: TGTGCCTGGAGTGGCCCCGGGACAGGGAATTCACCCCTCCACTTT.

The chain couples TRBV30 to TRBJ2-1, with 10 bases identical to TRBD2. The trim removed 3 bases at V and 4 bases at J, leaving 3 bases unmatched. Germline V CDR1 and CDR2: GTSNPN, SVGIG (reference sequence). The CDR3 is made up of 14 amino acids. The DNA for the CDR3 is TGTGCCTGGAGCAGACTAGCGGGTTACAATGAGCAGTTCTTC. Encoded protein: CAWSRLAGYNEQFF.

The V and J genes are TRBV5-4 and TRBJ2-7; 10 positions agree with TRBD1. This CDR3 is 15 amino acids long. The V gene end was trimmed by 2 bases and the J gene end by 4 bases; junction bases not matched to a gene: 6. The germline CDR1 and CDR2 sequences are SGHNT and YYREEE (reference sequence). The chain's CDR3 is CASSFRTGGGYEQYF. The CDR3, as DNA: TGTGCCAGCAGCTTCCGGACAGGGGGAGGGTACGAGCAGTACTTC.

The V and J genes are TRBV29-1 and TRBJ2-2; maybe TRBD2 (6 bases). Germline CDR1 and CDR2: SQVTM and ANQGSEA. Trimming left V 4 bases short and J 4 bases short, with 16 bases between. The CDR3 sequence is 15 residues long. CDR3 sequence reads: CSVVRLESGTGELFF. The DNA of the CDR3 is TGCAGCGTTGTTCGACTAGAGTCGGGCACCGGGGAGCTGTTTTTT.

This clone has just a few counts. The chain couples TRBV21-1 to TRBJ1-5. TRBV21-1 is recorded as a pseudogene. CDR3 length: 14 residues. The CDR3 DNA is TGTGCCAGCAGCCCCCACGGGCCTAATCAGCCCCAGCATTTT. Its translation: CASSPHGPNQPQHF.

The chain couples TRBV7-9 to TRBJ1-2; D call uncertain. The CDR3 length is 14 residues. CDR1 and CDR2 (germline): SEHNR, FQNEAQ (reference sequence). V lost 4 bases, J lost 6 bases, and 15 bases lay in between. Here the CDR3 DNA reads TGTGCCAGCAGCTCGGAGGACGGATGGAATGGCTACACCTTC. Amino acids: CASSSEDGWNGYTF.

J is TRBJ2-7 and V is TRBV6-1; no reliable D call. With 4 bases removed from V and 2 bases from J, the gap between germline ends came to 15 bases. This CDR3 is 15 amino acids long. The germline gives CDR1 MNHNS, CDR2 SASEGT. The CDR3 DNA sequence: TGTGCCAGCAGTGTCCTCGTGGGCCCACCCTACGAGCAGTACTTC. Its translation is CASSVLVGPPYEQYF.

The CDR3 DNA reads TGTGCCAGCAGCTTGTTAGGGAACACTGAAGCTTTCTTT. It encodes CASSLLGNTEAFF. The chain links TRBV7-2 to TRBJ1-1; D uncertain. The CDR3 spans 13 residues. Per the germline V gene, CDR1 is SGHTA and CDR2 is FQGNSA. Trimming removed 3 bases from V and 1 base from J, with 6 bases in between.

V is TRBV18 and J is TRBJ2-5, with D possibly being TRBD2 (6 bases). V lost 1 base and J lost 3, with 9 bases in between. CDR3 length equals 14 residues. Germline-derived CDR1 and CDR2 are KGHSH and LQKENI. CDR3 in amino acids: CASSPLGGEETQYF. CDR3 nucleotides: TGTGCCAGCTCACCACTCGGGGGAGAAGAGACCCAGTACTTC.

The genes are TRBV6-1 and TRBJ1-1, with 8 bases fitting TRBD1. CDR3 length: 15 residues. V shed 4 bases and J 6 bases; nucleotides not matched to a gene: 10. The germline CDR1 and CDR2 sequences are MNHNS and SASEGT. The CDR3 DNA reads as TGTGCCAGCAGTGCACGGACAGGGTGGATGGCTGAAGCTTTCTTT. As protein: CASSARTGWMAEAFF.

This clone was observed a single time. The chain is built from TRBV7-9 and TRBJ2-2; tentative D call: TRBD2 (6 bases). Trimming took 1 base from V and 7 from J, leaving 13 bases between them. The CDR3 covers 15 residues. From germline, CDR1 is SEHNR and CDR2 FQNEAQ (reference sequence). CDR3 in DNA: TGTGCCAGCAGCTTAGGTTCTAGCGCGAACGGGGAGCTGTTTTTT. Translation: CASSLGSSANGELFF. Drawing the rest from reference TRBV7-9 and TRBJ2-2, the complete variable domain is DTGVSQNPRHKITKRGQNVTFRCDPISEHNRLYWYRQTLGQGPEFLTYFQNEAQLEKSRLLSDRFSAERPKGSFSTLEIQRTEQGDSAMYLCASSLGSSANGELFFGEGSRLTVL.

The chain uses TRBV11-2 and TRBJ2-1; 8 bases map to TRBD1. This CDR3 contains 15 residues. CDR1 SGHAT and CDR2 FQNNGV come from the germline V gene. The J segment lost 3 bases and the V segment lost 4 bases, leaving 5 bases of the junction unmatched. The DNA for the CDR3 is TGTGCCAGCAGCTCGACAGGGGAGGTCTACAATGAGCAGTTCTTC. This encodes CASSSTGEVYNEQFF.

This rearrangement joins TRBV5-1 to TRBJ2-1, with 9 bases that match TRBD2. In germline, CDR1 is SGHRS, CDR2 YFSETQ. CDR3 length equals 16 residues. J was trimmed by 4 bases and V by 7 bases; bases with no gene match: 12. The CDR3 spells CASLRGEAGGYNEQFF. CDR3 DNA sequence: TGCGCCAGCCTCCGTGGTGAGGCGGGAGGGTACAATGAGCAGTTCTTC.

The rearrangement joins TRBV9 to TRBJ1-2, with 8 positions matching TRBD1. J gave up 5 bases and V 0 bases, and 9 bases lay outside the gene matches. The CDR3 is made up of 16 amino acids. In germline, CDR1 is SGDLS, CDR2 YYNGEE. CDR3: CASSVGGTGLTYGYTF. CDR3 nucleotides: TGTGCCAGCAGCGTAGGGGGGACAGGCCTTACTTATGGCTACACCTTC.

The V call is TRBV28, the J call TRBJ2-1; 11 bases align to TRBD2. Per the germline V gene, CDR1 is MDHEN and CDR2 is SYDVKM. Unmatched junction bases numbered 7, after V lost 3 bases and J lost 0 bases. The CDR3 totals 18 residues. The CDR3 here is CASSFPSTSGVSYNEQFF. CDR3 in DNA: TGTGCCAGCAGTTTTCCCTCGACTAGCGGGGTCTCCTACAATGAGCAGTTCTTC.

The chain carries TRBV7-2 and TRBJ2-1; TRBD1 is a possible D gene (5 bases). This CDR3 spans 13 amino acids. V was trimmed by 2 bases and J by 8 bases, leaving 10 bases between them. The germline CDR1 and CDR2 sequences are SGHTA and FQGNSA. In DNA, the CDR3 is TGTGCCAGCAGCTTAAGCAGGGTAGATGAGCAGTTCTTC. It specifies CASSLSRVDEQFF.

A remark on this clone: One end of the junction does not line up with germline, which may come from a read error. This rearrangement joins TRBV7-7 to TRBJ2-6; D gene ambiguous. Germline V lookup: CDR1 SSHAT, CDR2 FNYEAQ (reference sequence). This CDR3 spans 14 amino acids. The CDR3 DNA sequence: TGTGCTAGCAGCTACAACTCTGGGGCCAACGTCCTGACTTTC. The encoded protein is CASSYNSGANVLTF.